This paragraph reports one T cell receptor beta chain. The antigen remains unidentified. The data derive from a study of identical twins. Broader study findings: Twin-shared out-of-frame alpha sequences were enriched for low generation probability. Findings depended on cross-sectional statistics rather than tracking the same donors.

Trimming took 3 bases from V and 7 from J; bases not matched to a gene: 6. CDR3 size: 14 residues. Germline V lookup: CDR1 MDHEN, CDR2 SYDVKM. TCRdb analysed the 5' RACE reads with MiXCR anew, one entry per CDR3 protein. The table lists under 300,000 distinct CDR3 sequences, 12% of them singletons. This sample also belongs to another study, concerning yellow fever vaccine responses in identical twins.

The receptor was isolated from a woman aged 18-35 years in good health. The chain combines TRBV28 with TRBJ2-5, with 9 positions matching TRBD1. Material for sequencing was memory (CD45RO+) T cells sorted from blood. Here the CDR3 DNA reads TGTGCCAGCAGTTTCCTACAGGGGGCATGGACCCAGTACTTC. This gives the protein CASSFLQGAWTQYF. Complete variable domain (other parts from reference TRBV28 and TRBJ2-5): DVKVTQSSRYLVKRTGEKVFLECVQDMDHENMFWYRQDPGLGLRLIYFSYDVKMKEKGDIPEGYSVSREKKERFSLILESASTNQTSMYLCASSFLQGAWTQYFGPGTRLLVL.